Detailed here is one TCR beta chain. CDR1 and CDR2 (germline): SEHNR, FQNEAQ (reference sequence). Germline trimming cut 5 bases from V and 6 bases from J; bases unmatched to any gene: 6. The CDR3 is 14 residues long. The sample belongs to a study of cytomegalovirus exposure and HLA in healthy donors. PCR involved 60 Vbeta and 13 Jbeta primers. The data were produced by immunoSEQ multiplex PCR, yet TCRdb's version contains in-frame clones alone and is incomplete. The sample has 95,000 to 150,000 clones, about 80% seen once. The TCR was taken from a middle-aged woman in good health and CMV-seropositive. Input material: PBMCs. The V call is TRBV7-9, the J call TRBJ1-2; 10 nucleotides line up with TRBD1. Here the CDR3 reads CASSKGTGDNGYTF. The CDR3 DNA reads as TGTGCCAGCAGCAAGGGGACAGGGGACAATGGCTACACCTTC.